The T cell receptor beta chain described here comes from a study of blood T cell repertoires in COVID-19. The V gene's germline CDR1 is SNHLY and CDR2 FYNNEI. The CDR3 has 15 residues. V lost 0 bases and J 5 bases, leaving 13 bases between the germline ends. Clones were read by immunoSEQ multiplex PCR, and TCRdb kept only the in-frame ones, dropping some. The sample includes some 26,000 clones, 76% of them seen just once. The chain carries TRBV2 and TRBJ1-1; TRBD1 might be the D (6 bases). Sequencing was carried out using peripheral blood. This TCR was sampled from a man between 70 and 80 years old with acute or convalescent COVID-19. The chain's CDR3 is CASSEAQGRYTEAFF. In DNA, the CDR3 is TGTGCCAGCAGTGAAGCGCAGGGGCGATATACTGAAGCTTTCTTT.